This entry features one TCR beta chain sequence. Generated by immunoSEQ multiplex PCR, the TCRdb table keeps only in-frame clones and is missing some. The sample contains about 290,000 clones, about 89% of which appear only once. Between the trimmed V and J ends, which lost 0 bases and 1 base, there was a span of 10 bases. This CDR3 region has 15 residues. Germline lookup yields CDR1 SGDLS and CDR2 YYNGEE. The record originates from a study of blood T cell repertoires in COVID-19. The receptor was derived from a middle-aged man with acute or convalescent COVID-19. V usage is TRBV9 and J usage is TRBJ1-1, with D possibly TRBD1 on 5 matching bases. The material sequenced was peripheral blood. CDR3 in amino acids: CASSVEGRSNTEAFF. Written as DNA, the CDR3 is TGTGCCAGCAGCGTAGAGGGGCGGTCGAACACTGAAGCTTTCTTT.